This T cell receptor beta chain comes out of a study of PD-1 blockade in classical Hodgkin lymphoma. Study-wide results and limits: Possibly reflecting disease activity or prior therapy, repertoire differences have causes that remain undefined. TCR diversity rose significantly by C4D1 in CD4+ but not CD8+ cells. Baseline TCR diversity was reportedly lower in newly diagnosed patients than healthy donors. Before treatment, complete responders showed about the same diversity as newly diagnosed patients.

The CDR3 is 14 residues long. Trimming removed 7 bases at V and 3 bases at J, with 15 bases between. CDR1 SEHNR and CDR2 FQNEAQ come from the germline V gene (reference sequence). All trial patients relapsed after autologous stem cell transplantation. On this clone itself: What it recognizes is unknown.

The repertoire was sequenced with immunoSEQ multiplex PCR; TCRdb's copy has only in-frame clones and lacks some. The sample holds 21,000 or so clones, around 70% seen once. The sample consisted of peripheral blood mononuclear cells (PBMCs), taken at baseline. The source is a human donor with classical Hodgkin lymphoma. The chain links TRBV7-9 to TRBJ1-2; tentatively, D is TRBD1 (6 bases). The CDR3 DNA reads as TGTGCCAGCAAATCTCAGGGGAATCACTATGGCTACACCTTC. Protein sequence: CASKSQGNHYGYTF.